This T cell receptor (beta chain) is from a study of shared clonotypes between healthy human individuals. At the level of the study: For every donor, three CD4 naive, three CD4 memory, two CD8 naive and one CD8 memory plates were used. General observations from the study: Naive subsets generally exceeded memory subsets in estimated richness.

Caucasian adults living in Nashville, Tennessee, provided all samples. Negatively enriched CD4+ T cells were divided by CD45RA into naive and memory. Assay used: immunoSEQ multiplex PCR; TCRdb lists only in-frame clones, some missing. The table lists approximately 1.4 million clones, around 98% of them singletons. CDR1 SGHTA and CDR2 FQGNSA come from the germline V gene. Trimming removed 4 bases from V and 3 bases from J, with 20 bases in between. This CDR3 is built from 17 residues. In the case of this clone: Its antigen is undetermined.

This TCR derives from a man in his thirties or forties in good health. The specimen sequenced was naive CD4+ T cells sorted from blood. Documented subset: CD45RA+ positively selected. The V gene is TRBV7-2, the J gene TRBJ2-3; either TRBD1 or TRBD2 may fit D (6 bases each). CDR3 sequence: CASSSTGGGLPTDTQYF. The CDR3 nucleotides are TGTGCCAGCAGCTCCACCGGGGGCGGGTTACCAACAGATACGCAGTATTTT. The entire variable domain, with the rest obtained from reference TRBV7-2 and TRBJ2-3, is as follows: GAGVSQSPSNKVTEKGKDVELRCDPISGHTALYWYRQSLGQGLEFLIYFQGNSAPDKSGLPSDRFSAERTGGSVSTLTIQRTQQEDSAVYLCASSSTGGGLPTDTQYFGPGTRLTVL.